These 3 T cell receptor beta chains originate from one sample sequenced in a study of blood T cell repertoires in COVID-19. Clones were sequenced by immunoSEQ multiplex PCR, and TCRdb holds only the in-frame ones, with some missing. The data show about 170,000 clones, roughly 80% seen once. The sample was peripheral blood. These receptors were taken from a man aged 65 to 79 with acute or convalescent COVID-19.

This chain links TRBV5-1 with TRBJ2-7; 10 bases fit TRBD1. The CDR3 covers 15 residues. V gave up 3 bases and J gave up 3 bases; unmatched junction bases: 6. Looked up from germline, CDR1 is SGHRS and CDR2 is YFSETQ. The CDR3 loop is CASSSGGTGDYEQYF. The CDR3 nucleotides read TGCGCCAGCAGCTCGGGTGGGACAGGGGACTACGAGCAGTACTTC.

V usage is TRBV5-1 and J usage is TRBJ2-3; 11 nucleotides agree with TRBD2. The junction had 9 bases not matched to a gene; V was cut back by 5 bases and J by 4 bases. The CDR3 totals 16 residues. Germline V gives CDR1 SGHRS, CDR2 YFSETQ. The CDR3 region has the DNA TGCGCCAGCAGTTCTAGCGGGGGGAGATGGGCAGATACGCAGTATTTT. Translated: CASSSSGGRWADTQYF.

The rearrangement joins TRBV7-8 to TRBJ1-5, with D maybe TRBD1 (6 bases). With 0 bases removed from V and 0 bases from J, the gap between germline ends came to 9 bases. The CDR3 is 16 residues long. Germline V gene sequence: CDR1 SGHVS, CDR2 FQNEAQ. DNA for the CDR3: TGTGCCAGCAGCTTAGCCCGGGGACATAGCAATCAGCCCCAGCATTTT. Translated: CASSLARGHSNQPQHF.